One and the same sample provided the 9 T cell receptor beta chains below, sequenced in a study of T cells in Graves' hyperthyroidism and ophthalmopathy. Amplified regions were TCR beta CDR3 sequences from RNA transcripts. The HTBI primer set was used in a first-round RT-PCR of the TCR CDR3. TCRdb re-derived calls from the multiplex PCR reads in MiXCR, one entry per CDR3 protein. The sample carries about half a million distinct CDR3 sequences, more than 20% recorded once. The source material was blood. The receptor source for this set is a man in his late teens or twenties with Graves' hyperthyroidism.

This chain uses TRBV4-2 with TRBJ2-2; maybe TRBD2 (6 bases). Germline values: CDR1 LGHNA, CDR2 YNFKEQ. The CDR3 totals 16 residues. The germline V and J ends were trimmed by 4 bases and 0 bases, with 12 bases remaining between them. The CDR3 loop is CASSPLGGANTGELFF. Written as DNA, the CDR3 is TGTGCCAGCAGCCCCCTCGGCGGGGCGAACACCGGGGAGCTGTTTTTT.

This clonotype has at least ten counts. One base away lies a much larger clone, so this may be a sequencing read error. V is TRBV15 and J is TRBJ1-1, with D possibly TRBD1 on 6 matching bases. Germline V gene sequence: CDR1 LNHNV, CDR2 YYDKDF (reference sequence). The CDR3 runs 13 residues. CDR3 residues: CATGRDNAGEAFF. The CDR3 DNA reads as TGTGCCACCGGCAGAGATAACGCAGGGGAGGCTTTCTTT.

With regard to this clonotype: This may stem from a read error, because a much larger clone lies one nucleotide away. The genes are TRBV6-1 and TRBJ2-2, with a possible D match to TRBD2 (6 bases). The CDR3 is 17 amino acids. Germline V gene data show CDR1 as MNHNS and CDR2 as SASEGT. The CDR3 here is CASSEAWGEANTGELLF. The CDR3 DNA is TGTGCCAGCAGTGAAGCTTGGGGGGAAGCGAACACCGGGGAGCTGCTTTTT.

Remarks on this clonotype: This may be a read error: a much more frequent sequence differs by one nucleotide. The chain couples TRBV27 to TRBJ2-4, with D hard to call. CDR3 length equals 15 residues. Germline V gene sequence: CDR1 MNHEY, CDR2 SMNVEV (reference sequence). CDR3: CASSSKQLAKNIKYF. The CDR3 DNA reads TGTGCCAGCAGCAGTAAACAGTTAGCCAAAAACATTAAGTACTTC.

This clonotype was observed a few times. J is TRBJ1-1 and V is TRBV7-2, with D unresolved. Trimming took 5 bases from V and 10 from J, leaving 17 bases between them. Germline-derived CDR1 and CDR2 are SGHTA and FQGNSA. The CDR3 is 13 amino acids. CDR3 nucleotides: TGTGCCAGCAGCAATGCCCCCGACCGGAGAGCTTTCTTT. As protein: CASSNAPDRRAFF.

This chain links TRBV7-2 with TRBJ2-7, with 7 bases fitting TRBD1. This CDR3 contains 12 residues. Germline V lookup: CDR1 SGHTA, CDR2 FQGNSA. The V gene end was trimmed by 5 bases and the J gene end by 6 bases; junction bases not matched to a gene: 4. The CDR3 bases are TGTGCCAGCAGCGTAACAGGGGTCGAGCAGTACTTC. Protein: CASSVTGVEQYF.

Ten or more counts support this clonotype. One junction end does not reproduce the germline sequence, and a read error may be involved. The CDR3 DNA follows: TGTGCCAGCAGGTCGGGGAGGCGGAACACTGGAGCTTTCTTT. The encoded protein is CASRSGRRNTGAFF. The chain is built from TRBV12-3 or TRBV12-4 and TRBJ1-1, with D unresolved. This CDR3 contains 14 residues.

This clonotype was seen a handful of times. One junction end disagrees with the germline gene, perhaps due to a read error. CDR3 bases: TGTGCCAGCAGTTTTAACAGGGTCCAAGAGACCAAGTACTTC. This translates into CASSFNRVQETKYF. The V call is TRBV12-3 or TRBV12-4, the J call TRBJ2-5; TRBD1 might be the D (6 bases). The CDR3 covers 14 residues.

This clonotype was found many times. The chain's CDR3 is CASSCDRGPYEQYF. CDR3 DNA: TGTGCCAGCAGTTGTGACAGGGGTCCCTACGAGCAGTACTTC. The chain carries TRBV12-3 or TRBV12-4 and TRBJ2-7; 8 nucleotides align to TRBD1. The length of the CDR3 is 14 residues. Trimming cost V 4 bases and J 2 bases; bases outside gene matches: 4.